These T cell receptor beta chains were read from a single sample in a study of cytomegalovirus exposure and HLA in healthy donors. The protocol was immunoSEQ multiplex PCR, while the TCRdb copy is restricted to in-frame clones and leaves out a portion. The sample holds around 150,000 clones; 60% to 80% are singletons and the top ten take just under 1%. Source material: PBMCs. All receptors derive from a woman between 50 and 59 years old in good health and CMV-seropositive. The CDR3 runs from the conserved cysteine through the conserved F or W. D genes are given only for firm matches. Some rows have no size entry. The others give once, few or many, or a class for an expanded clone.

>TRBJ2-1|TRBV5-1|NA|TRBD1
CASSLGDRYNEQFF
TGCGCCAGCAGCTTGGGGGACAGATACAATGAGCAGTTCTTC
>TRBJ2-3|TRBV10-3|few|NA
CAIKRTPSGSTDTQYF
TGTGCCATCAAACGGACACCTTCTGGTAGCACAGATACGCAGTATTTT
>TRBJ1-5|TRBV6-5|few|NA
CASSFRGNQPQHF
TGTGCCAGCAGCTTCAGGGGAAATCAGCCCCAGCATTTT
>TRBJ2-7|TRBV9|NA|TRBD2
CASSVVSLAGGDEQYF
TGTGCCAGCAGCGTAGTCTCTTTAGCGGGAGGGGACGAGCAGTACTTC
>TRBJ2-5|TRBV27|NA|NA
CASSSWGRGETQYF
TGTGCCAGCAGTTCCTGGGGCAGGGGCGAGACCCAGTACTTC
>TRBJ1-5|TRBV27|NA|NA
CASSQLDQPQHF
TGTGCCAGCAGTCAACTTGATCAGCCCCAGCATTTT
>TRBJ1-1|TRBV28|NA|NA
CASSKYQGSHTEAFF
TGTGCCAGCAGTAAATACCAGGGTTCCCACACTGAAGCTTTCTTT
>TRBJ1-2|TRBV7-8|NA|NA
CASSFMTGLINYGYTF
TGTGCCAGCAGCTTCATGACAGGACTCATTAACTATGGCTACACCTTC
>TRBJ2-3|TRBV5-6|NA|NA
CASSFRMLRLGTDTQYF
TGTGCCAGCAGCTTTAGGATGCTGAGACTGGGCACAGATACGCAGTATTTT
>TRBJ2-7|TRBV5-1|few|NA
CASSPLQIPGHEQYF
TGCGCCAGCAGCCCCCTACAGATCCCCGGCCACGAGCAGTACTTC
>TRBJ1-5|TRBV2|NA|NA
CASSEVGAYQPQHF
TGTGCCAGCAGTGAAGTGGGGGCCTATCAGCCCCAGCATTTT
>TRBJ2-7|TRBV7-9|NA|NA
CASSLGRVSYEQYF
TGTGCCAGCAGCTTAGGTCGGGTCTCCTACGAGCAGTACTTC
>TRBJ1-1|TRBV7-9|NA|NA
CASSLQGNTEAFF
TGTGCCAGCAGCCTACAGGGGAACACTGAAGCTTTCTTT
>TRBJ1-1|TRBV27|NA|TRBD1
CASRAATGVTFF
TGTGCCAGTCGGGCCGCCACAGGGGTCACTTTCTTT
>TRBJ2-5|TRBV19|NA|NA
CASRPPGGQETQYF
TGTGCCAGTAGACCCCCCGGGGGCCAAGAGACCCAGTACTTC
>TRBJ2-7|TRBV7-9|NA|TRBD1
CASSLGQRNEQYF
TGTGCCAGCAGCCTGGGACAGCGAAACGAGCAGTACTTC
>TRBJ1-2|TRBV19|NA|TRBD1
CASSITGDYGYTF
TGTGCCAGTAGCATCACAGGGGACTATGGCTACACCTTC
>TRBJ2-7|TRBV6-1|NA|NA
CASSSGTNYEQYF
TGTGCCAGCAGTTCGGGGACAAACTACGAGCAGTACTTC
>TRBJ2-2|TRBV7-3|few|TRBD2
CASSLRLAGAGELFF
TGTGCCAGCAGCTTAAGGCTAGCGGGCGCCGGGGAGCTGTTTTTT
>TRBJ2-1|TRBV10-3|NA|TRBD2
CAISDTAGDLNEQFF
TGTGCCATCAGTGATACAGCGGGGGACCTCAATGAGCAGTTCTTC
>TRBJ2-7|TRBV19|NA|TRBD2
CASSRGLAYEQYF
TGTGCCAGTAGTAGGGGACTAGCCTACGAGCAGTACTTC
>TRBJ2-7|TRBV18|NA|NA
CASSPPGSSPTKQYF
TGTGCCAGCTCACCCCCTGGGAGTTCCCCTACGAAGCAGTACTTC
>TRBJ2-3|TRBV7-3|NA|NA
CASSLGADTQYF
TGTGCCAGCAGCTTAGGAGCGGATACGCAGTATTTT
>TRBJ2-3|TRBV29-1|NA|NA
CSVVVTGTTDTQYF
TGCAGCGTTGTCGTGACAGGAACCACAGATACGCAGTATTTT
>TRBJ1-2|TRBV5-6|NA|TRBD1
CASSSQGPSNYGYTF
TGTGCCAGCAGCTCACAGGGGCCCTCCAACTATGGCTACACCTTC
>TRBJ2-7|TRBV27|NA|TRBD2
CASSSRGDEQYF
TGTGCCAGCAGTTCCCGGGGGGACGAGCAGTACTTC
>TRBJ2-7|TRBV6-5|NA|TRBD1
CACQYRGGSYEQYF
TGTGCCTGCCAATACAGGGGTGGTTCCTACGAGCAGTACTTC
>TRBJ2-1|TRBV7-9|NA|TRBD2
CASSLALAGGPIDNEQFF
TGTGCCAGCAGCTTAGCGCTAGCGGGAGGGCCAATAGACAATGAGCAGTTCTTC
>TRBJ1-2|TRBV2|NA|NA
CLTATGLNYGYTF
TGCCTTACAGCAACAGGATTAAACTATGGCTACACCTTC
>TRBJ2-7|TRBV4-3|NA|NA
CASSQGLALFSYEQYF
TGCGCCAGCAGCCAAGGACTTGCCCTGTTCTCCTACGAGCAGTACTTC
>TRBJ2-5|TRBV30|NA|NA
CAWSVLGEQYF
TGTGCCTGGAGTGTCCTTGGGGAGCAGTACTTC
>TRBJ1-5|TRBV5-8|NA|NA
CASSRGGARIDQPQHF
TGTGCCAGCAGCCGGGGGGGGGCGCGGATCGATCAGCCCCAGCATTTT
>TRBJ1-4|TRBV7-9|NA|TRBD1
CASTPTRDSQFNEKLFF
TGTGCCAGCACACCAACCCGGGACAGCCAATTTAATGAAAAACTGTTTTTT
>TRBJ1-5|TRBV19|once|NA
CASSPAGYNQPQHF
TGTGCCAGTAGTCCGGCAGGGTACAATCAGCCCCAGCATTTT
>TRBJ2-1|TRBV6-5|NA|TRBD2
CASSYLRVAGDEQFF
TGTGCCAGCAGTTACCTCCGGGTAGCGGGAGATGAGCAGTTCTTC
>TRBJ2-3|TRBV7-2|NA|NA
CASSLARQPPSTDTQYF
TGTGCCAGCAGCTTAGCAAGACAGCCCCCTTCCACAGATACGCAGTATTTT
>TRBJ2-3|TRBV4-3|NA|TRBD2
CASSQDIPSGGAGTDTQYF
TGCGCCAGCAGCCAAGACATCCCTAGCGGGGGGGCTGGCACAGATACGCAGTATTTT
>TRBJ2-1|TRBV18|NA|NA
CASSPRRDHEQFF
TGTGCCAGCTCACCACGGAGGGATCACGAGCAGTTCTTC
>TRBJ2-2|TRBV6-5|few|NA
CASSYPPRQNGELFF
TGTGCCAGCAGTTACCCCCCCCGACAAAACGGGGAGCTGTTTTTT
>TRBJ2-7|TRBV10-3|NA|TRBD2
CAISGGGSYEQYF
TGTGCCATCAGTGGGGGAGGGTCCTACGAGCAGTACTTC
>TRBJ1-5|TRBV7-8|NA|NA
CASSPYRGLENQPQHF
TGTGCCAGCAGCCCTTATAGAGGGCTGGAGAATCAGCCCCAGCATTTT
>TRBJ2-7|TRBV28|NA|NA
CASSLEEGKQYF
TGTGCCAGCAGTTTAGAGGAGGGGAAGCAGTACTTC
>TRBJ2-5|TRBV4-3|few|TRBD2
CASSPSGGTAQETQYF
TGCGCCAGCAGCCCAAGCGGGGGGACAGCCCAAGAGACCCAGTACTTC